These 7 T cell receptor beta chains came from one sample sequenced in a study of tumor-infiltrating lymphocytes in primary liver carcinoma (dated by TCRdb to 2017 to 2019). Sequencing was carried out with an Illumina HiSeq 2500. Using a constant-region primer and ProtoScript II reverse transcriptase, TCRbeta-specific cDNA was reverse-transcribed from 500 ng total RNA. Construction of the TCRbeta libraries relied on three nested rounds of multiplex PCR, following a slightly modified ARM-PCR procedure. Each of the first two PCR rounds ran for around 11 cycles using multiplex TRBV1-TRBV30 forward primers together with a Cbeta reverse primer. TCRdb cleaned the public reads at Q25 with fastp, built clones with MiXCR and kept in-frame beta chains. Each entry merges the rows of one CDR3 protein and shows their most common DNA and genes. In all, the sample holds nearly 200,000 distinct CDR3 sequences, and 65% of those were seen once. Of the sample, roughly 6.4% falls within the top ten clones.

TRIzol reagent was used to extract blood RNA from unsorted whole blood, while the DNeasy Blood & Tissue kit provided the germline DNA. Sequenced: peripheral blood. The receptors derive from a woman in her fifties or sixties with primary liver carcinoma and hepatitis B virus infection.

This clonotype appeared a few times. V and J are TRBV6-1 and TRBJ2-3; D perhaps matches TRBD2 (5 bases). This CDR3 contains 13 residues. V was pared by 3 bases and J by 7 bases, with 11 bases between. Germline loops: CDR1 MNHNS, CDR2 SASEGT. CDR3 nucleotides: TGTGCCAGCAGTGAGGAGCGGCTATATACGCAGTATTTT. Its translation is CASSEERLYTQYF.

This clonotype appeared once. The germline gene is not matched at one end of the junction; a read error may be the cause. The rearrangement uses TRBV11-2 and TRBJ2-3, with D unclear. CDR1 is SGHAT, CDR2 FQNNGV, per germline. The CDR3 contains 12 residues. This chain's CDR3 is CASCFDTDTQYF. As DNA, the CDR3 is TGTGCCAGCTGCTTTGACACAGATACGCAGTATTTT. Based on the CDR3 plus reference TRBV11-2 and TRBJ2-3, the full variable domain is EAGVAQSPRYKIIEKRQSVAFWCNPISGHATLYWYQQILGQGPKLLIQFQNNGVVDDSQLPKDRFSAERLKGVDSTLKIQPAKLEDSAVYLCASCFDTDTQYFGPGTRLTVL.

The chain employs TRBV7-9 and TRBJ1-2; D possibly corresponds to TRBD1 (6 bases). This CDR3 is 15 amino acids long. Deletions cut 7 bases from V and 6 bases from J, with 21 bases between. CDR1 and CDR2 from the germline V gene are SEHNR and FQNEAQ (reference sequence). The CDR3 nucleotides are TGTGCCAGCATCGAATCCACCGGGACATTAAATGGCTACACCTTC. This codes for CASIESTGTLNGYTF.

This clonotype showed up just a few times. The chain recombines TRBV6-6 with TRBJ2-7, with D perhaps TRBD2 (5 bases). CDR1 MNHNY and CDR2 SVGAGI come from the germline V gene (reference sequence). Trimming removed 7 bases from V and 0 bases from J, with 10 bases in between. The CDR3 contains 13 residues. The CDR3 DNA is TGTGCCAGCATTGAGGGCGGCTCCTACGAGCAGTACTTC. It encodes CASIEGGSYEQYF.

About this clonotype: At one boundary the junction diverges from the germline segment, which might be a read error. The genes are TRBV2 and TRBJ2-7; D uncertain. The CDR3 runs 12 residues. Per the germline V gene, CDR1 is SNHLY and CDR2 is FYNNEI. This chain's CDR3 is CASTPGGGEQYF. The CDR3 nucleotides are TGTGCCAGTACCCCGGGCGGCGGCGAGCAATACTTC.

To note about this clonotype: The junction shows a germline mismatch at one end, possibly a read error. V is TRBV7-9 and J is TRBJ2-3; no definite D call. This CDR3 is 12 amino acids long. Germline CDR1 reads SEHNR; CDR2 reads FQNEAQ (reference sequence). CDR3 loop: CASKPYTVTQYF. The CDR3 nucleotides are TGTGCCAGCAAACCCTACACAGTTACGCAGTATTTT.

The chain employs TRBV11-3 and TRBJ2-1; 7 nucleotides match TRBD1. The ends lost 8 bases at V and 6 bases at J; junction bases unmatched: 16. The CDR3 covers 16 residues. CDR1 is SGHNT and CDR2 is YENEEA in the germline V gene. The CDR3 is CASCNWVTGIGNEQFF. CDR3 bases: TGTGCCAGCTGTAATTGGGTGACAGGGATAGGCAATGAGCAGTTCTTC.